This TCR beta chain was recorded in a study of blood T cell repertoires in COVID-19 (TCRdb year 2020). Context from the whole study: Collaborator samples came from the United States, Italy and Spain and covered acute and convalescent phases of COVID-19. The prospective study material was composed of cDNA or gDNA derived from T cells, B-cell-depleted T cells, or PBMCs. The dataset comprised deeply sampled blood TCRbeta repertoires from subjects exposed to, actively infected with, or recovered from COVID-19. A freely available public database, intended as a resource for researchers studying the immune response to SARS-CoV-2, is where the repertoires were released. Samples came from the ongoing ImmuneRACE study (first 160 participants) plus 1,254 subjects from 6 global collaborators. Nearly every sample came with metadata listing a de-identified subject ID, COVID-19 status, age in years and sex. Where HLA class I and class II types were available, the types were taken from metadata supplied by the sample provider, not from assay-based typing.

Each collaborating institution followed its own protocols to collect whole blood in K2EDTA tubes. For TCRbeta analysis, collaborators shipped samples in one of three forms: frozen whole blood, isolated PBMCs, or DNA extracted from either of those sample types. The CDR3 runs 15 residues from the cysteine to the phenylalanine. Only the CDR3 DNA stays, 45 bases, in frame from base 1. At the junction V is shortened by 4 bases and J by 7 bases; bases outside the gene matches: 11. Looking up the germline V gene yields CDR1 SGHRS and CDR2 YFSETQ. The immunoSEQ Assay, a bias-controlled multiplex PCR, was used to amplify TCRbeta CDR3 regions from genomic DNA. In the paper's pipeline: The number of nucleated cells in each sample was estimated from the amplification of reference gene primers within the assay. To quantify the absolute abundance of each unique TCRbeta CDR3 rearrangement, sequence reads were collapsed and filtered. For each sample, productive Simpson clonality was calculated by taking the square root of Simpson's diversity index across productive rearrangements. The table was pulled from immuneACCESS by TCRdb, which kept in-frame rearrangements only. Such tables lose some clones; where checked, under half of the loss comes from unresolved V genes, and the rest has no known cause. The V and J calls and clone size were taken over from that table, and D and trimming were inferred from the DNA. In this sample the table shows 27,000 or so clones, 83% of which occur a single time. The top ten clones comprise approximately 24% of the sample.

Results and caveats for the whole study, not just this receptor: The quantity of clinical and demographic metadata differed by source and by participant and was supplied without curation.

Points on this clone: This receptor's antigen is unknown. Base qualities were left out, and no much larger clone turns up one base away.

Specimen: peripheral blood. This receptor was taken from a man between 65 and 80 years old with active COVID-19. The V and J genes are TRBV5-1 and TRBJ2-5; TRBD2 matches 9 bases in the middle. DNA sequence: TGCGCCAGCAGCCTGGAGCGGGGGGCCGCGGGGACCCAGTACTTC. Translated, it gives CASSLERGAAGTQYF.